Only one count was recorded for the clone carrying this T cell receptor (beta chain). This sample is drawn from a study of shared clonotypes between healthy human individuals. The CDR3 runs to 15 residues. CDR1 is SQVTM and CDR2 is ANQGSEA in the germline V gene. Trimming at V came to 3 bases and at J to 2 bases, leaving 6 bases not matched to a gene. Method: immunoSEQ multiplex PCR; TCRdb's copy keeps in-frame clones and lacks some. The sample holds about 1 million clones; more than 60% are singletons and the top ten take approximately 1.5%. The chain carries TRBV29-1 and TRBJ1-2, with 10 bases fitting TRBD1. The specimen sequenced was memory CD4+ T cells sorted from blood. Subset described: CD45RA-negative fraction. The sequence was obtained from a man aged 18 to 29 in good health. CDR3 residues: CSVEWDRGFNYGYTF. The CDR3 nucleotides are TGCAGCGTTGAGTGGGACAGGGGTTTCAACTATGGCTACACCTTC.